These 26 T cell receptor beta chains share one sample of origin, sequenced in a study of T-cell reconstitution after alpha-beta-depleted transplantation in children (dated by TCRdb to about 2016). Reading the label with the study, this specimen's treatment or condition is: allogeneic hematopoietic cell transplantation with graft depleted of TCRalphabeta T cells and CD19 B cells. The library was obtained by PCR. TCRdb shows the sequencer as Illumina HiSeq 2500. TCR libraries were prepared with molecular barcoding, using unique molecular identifiers to normalize TCRbeta repertoire quantification. TCRdb took the public reads, trimmed them with fastp at Q25, ran MiXCR for clone calling and kept in-frame beta chains. One record per CDR3 amino acid sequence lists the most common genes and DNA. This sample is represented by 700,000 to 950,000 distinct CDR3 sequences; 15% to 20% of them were singletons. The ten biggest clones cover about 5% of the sample.

The sample here was PBMCs, mostly from graft donor cells, taken 360 days after TCRalphabeta/CD19-depleted stem cell transplant. Receptors were obtained from a male patient aged 10 to 17 who had a stem cell transplant for acute lymphoblastic leukemia, so the T cells may come from the graft donor.

This clonotype showed up just a few times. The chain combines TRBV5-5 with TRBJ2-7; the D gene is possibly TRBD1 (7 bases). The CDR3 is 16 residues long. V lost 4 bases and J lost 3, with 20 bases in between. Germline V gene sequence: CDR1 SGHKS, CDR2 YYEKEE (reference sequence). The CDR3 sequence: CASSRRGQGGDYEQYF. The CDR3 DNA follows: TGTGCCAGCAGCCGACGAGGGCAGGGGGGAGACTACGAGCAGTACTTC.

This chain connects TRBV20-1 to TRBJ2-1, with 7 bases identical to TRBD2. Germline loops: CDR1 DFQATT, CDR2 SNEGSKA (reference sequence). The CDR3 runs to 15 residues. J was trimmed by 0 bases and V by 5 bases; bases with no gene match: 7. The CDR3 loop reads CSAPVAGSSYNEQFF. The CDR3 DNA sequence: TGCAGTGCTCCGGTAGCGGGCAGCTCCTACAATGAGCAGTTCTTC.

The rearrangement uses TRBV13 and TRBJ2-5, with TRBD1 identical over 7 bases. Trimming removed 2 bases from V and 4 bases from J; junction bases left unmatched: 13. The CDR3 has 17 residues. Germline CDR1 and CDR2: PRHDT and FYEKMQ (reference sequence). CDR3: CASSLRTHRGRGETQYF. DNA of the CDR3: TGTGCCAGCAGCTTAAGAACCCACAGGGGAAGAGGAGAGACCCAGTACTTC.

This clonotype has more than one count but fewer than ten. The chain combines TRBV20-1 with TRBJ2-7, with 15 bases matching TRBD2. CDR3 length equals 14 residues. Losses at the gene ends were 3 bases for V and 7 bases for J; bases not matched to a gene: 4. Germline-derived CDR1 and CDR2 are DFQATT and SNEGSKA (reference sequence). The CDR3 DNA reads TGCAGTGCTAGCCATGGACTAGCGGGAGGGGAGCAGTACTTC. The encoded protein is CSASHGLAGGEQYF.

J is TRBJ2-1 and V is TRBV12-3 or TRBV12-4; 7 nucleotides line up with TRBD2. CDR3 length equals 16 residues. J gave up 3 bases and V 4 bases, and 9 bases lay outside the gene matches. The CDR3 loop is CASSSRGTISYNEQFF. For the CDR3, the DNA is TGTGCCAGCAGTTCACGCGGGACTATCAGCTACAATGAGCAGTTCTTC.

There are many counts of this clonotype. This rearrangement joins TRBV5-1 to TRBJ2-1; TRBD1 aligns across 8 bases. The V segment lost 3 bases and the J segment 3 bases; nucleotides outside the gene matches: 14. The V gene's germline CDR1 is SGHRS and CDR2 YFSETQ. This CDR3 comprises 18 residues. The CDR3 DNA sequence: TGCGCCAGCAGCTACCCAGACAGGGGCCCTGTCGTCTACAATGAGCAGTTCTTC. Protein sequence: CASSYPDRGPVVYNEQFF.

The sample holds a few counts of this clonotype. This chain connects TRBV12-3 or TRBV12-4 to TRBJ1-5; the match to TRBD1 covers 7 bases. The CDR3 runs 14 residues. With V trimmed by 6 bases and J by 8 bases, 10 bases remained unmatched. This CDR3 reads CASSRQGVREPQHF. In DNA, the CDR3 is TGTGCCAGCAGCCGACAGGGAGTCAGGGAGCCCCAGCATTTT.

J is TRBJ2-2 and V is TRBV24-1, with TRBD1 matching 9 bases. V lost 3 bases, J lost 5 bases, and 12 bases stayed unmatched. The CDR3 loop spans 18 amino acids. Germline loops: CDR1 KGHDR, CDR2 SFDVKD. The CDR3 sequence: CATSDQGPGTGMTGELFF. DNA for the CDR3: TGTGCCACCAGTGATCAAGGGCCCGGGACAGGGATGACCGGGGAGCTGTTTTTT.

The V gene is TRBV7-6, the J gene TRBJ2-3; D call uncertain. This CDR3 spans 13 amino acids. Germline V gene sequence: CDR1 SGHVS, CDR2 FNYEAQ. V was clipped by 2 bases and J by 6 bases, with 9 bases between them. The CDR3 reads CASSLMVTDTQYF. CDR3 DNA sequence: TGTGCCAGCAGCTTAATGGTAACTGATACGCAGTATTTT.

This clonotype has ten or more counts. J is TRBJ2-7 and V is TRBV29-1; 7 bases agree with TRBD2. This CDR3 is 14 amino acids long. Germline V gene data show CDR1 as SQVTM and CDR2 as ANQGSEA. V shed 5 bases and J 5 bases; nucleotides not matched to a gene: 12. The DNA of the CDR3 is TGCAGCGTTTCTGCTAGCGGCCTAGGGGACGAGCAGTACTTC. It yields the protein CSVSASGLGDEQYF.

The chain links TRBV12-3 or TRBV12-4 to TRBJ2-3; no reliable D call. The CDR3 loop spans 12 amino acids. The ends were cut back, 0 bases at V and 7 bases at J, with 5 bases in the middle. CDR3 coding DNA: TGTGCCAGCAGTTTAGCCAGCTATACGCAGTATTTT. Translation: CASSLASYTQYF.

This clonotype was counted ten times or more. The junction and the germline gene differ at one end; a read error may be behind it. V is TRBV7-3 and J is TRBJ2-4; 14 bases are a match to TRBD2. CDR3 length: 16 residues. Germline values: CDR1 SGHTA, CDR2 FQGTGA. CDR3 region: CASSPGLAGAQNIQYF. CDR3 DNA sequence: TGTGCCAGCAGCCCGGGACTAGCGGGAGCCCAAAACATTCAGTACTTC.

J is TRBJ2-5 and V is TRBV10-1; 13 positions match TRBD2. Trimming took 6 bases from V and 2 from J; bases not matched to a gene: 9. There are 17 residues in the CDR3. Per the germline V gene, CDR1 is WNHNN and CDR2 is SYGVQD (reference sequence). This CDR3 reads CASSQGTSGILQETQYF. CDR3 nucleotide sequence: TGCGCCAGCAGCCAGGGGACTAGCGGGATACTACAAGAGACCCAGTACTTC.

This clonotype was observed a few times. The V and J genes are TRBV3-1 and TRBJ1-4, with D possibly matching TRBD1 (6 bases). The germline gives CDR1 LGHDT, CDR2 YNNKEL (reference sequence). Trimming pared 3 bases from V and 8 bases from J, leaving 16 bases between. CDR3 length: 15 amino acids. CDR3 loop: CASSHRGMAWEKLFF. CDR3 nucleotides: TGTGCCAGCAGCCACAGGGGCATGGCCTGGGAAAAACTGTTTTTT.

V and J are TRBV20-1 and TRBJ2-2, with 7 bases lining up with TRBD1. Germline assignment: CDR1 DFQATT and CDR2 SNEGSKA (reference sequence). The CDR3 contains 15 residues. Unmatched junction bases numbered 7, after V lost 2 bases and J lost 4 bases. In nucleotides, the CDR3 is TGCAGTGCTAGAAAACCCGGGACAGTCACCGGGGAGCTGTTTTTT. Amino acid sequence: CSARKPGTVTGELFF.

This chain links TRBV12-3 or TRBV12-4 with TRBJ2-7; TRBD2 is a possible D gene (6 bases). The V gene lost 5 bases and the J gene lost 4 bases, with 21 bases spanning the gap. The CDR3 runs to 16 residues. The CDR3 DNA follows: TGTGCCAGCAGTCTACTTGTTAGGGCCGGGAGATACGAGCAGTACTTC. This encodes CASSLLVRAGRYEQYF.

The rearrangement links TRBV20-1 to TRBJ2-6; 10 bases match TRBD1. Germline V gene lookup returns CDR1 DFQATT and CDR2 SNEGSKA (reference sequence). Trimming took 0 bases from V and 2 from J; bases not matched to a gene: 16. This CDR3 has 21 amino acids. CDR3 in amino acids: CSARDHTGTGARAAGANVLTF. CDR3 in DNA: TGCAGTGCTAGAGATCACACCGGGACAGGGGCTCGGGCGGCTGGGGCCAACGTCCTGACTTTC.

This clonotype was counted between two and nine times. The chain has TRBV7-3 and TRBJ1-5; 7 bases line up with TRBD1. Germline loops: CDR1 SGHTA, CDR2 FQGTGA. The CDR3 loop spans 14 amino acids. V dropped 4 bases and J dropped 3; count of bases not matched to a gene: 3. The CDR3 protein is CASSSTGYNQPQHF. The CDR3 coding sequence is TGTGCCAGCAGCTCGACAGGGTACAATCAGCCCCAGCATTTT. Filled out from reference TRBV7-3 and TRBJ1-5, the complete variable domain reads GAGVSQTPSNKVTEKGKYVELRCDPISGHTALYWYRQSLGQGPEFLIYFQGTGAADDSGLPNDRFFAVRPEGSVSTLKIQRTERGDSAVYLCASSSTGYNQPQHFGDGTRLSIL.

This clonotype has just a few counts. The chain employs TRBV7-3 and TRBJ2-1; perhaps TRBD2 as D (6 bases). This CDR3 comprises 13 residues. V was clipped by 5 bases and J by 4 bases, with 9 bases between them. CDR1 and CDR2 (germline): SGHTA, FQGTGA. The CDR3 DNA is TGTGCCAGCAGCGTAGGGACTTACAATGAGCAGTTCTTC. Translated, it gives CASSVGTYNEQFF.

The V and J genes are TRBV4-1 and TRBJ1-5; TRBD1 matches at 9 bases. Germline assignment: CDR1 MGHRA and CDR2 YSYEKL. The CDR3 sequence is 15 residues long. Trimming cost V 6 bases and J 6 bases; bases outside gene matches: 9. CDR3 nucleotides: TGCGCCAGCAGTCCCGGGACAGGGTTTAGTCAGCCCCAGCATTTT. Translated: CASSPGTGFSQPQHF.

The J gene is TRBJ2-7, the V gene TRBV20-1; the match to TRBD2 covers 9 bases. CDR1 is DFQATT, CDR2 SNEGSKA, per germline (reference sequence). V gave up 6 bases and J gave up 2 bases; unmatched junction bases: 17. The CDR3 spans 17 residues. The CDR3 sequence: CSARGLAAVKYPYEQYF. The DNA of the CDR3 is TGCAGTGCCAGGGGACTAGCAGCAGTGAAGTACCCCTACGAGCAGTACTTC.

The V gene is TRBV4-1, the J gene TRBJ2-7; TRBD1 aligns across 8 bases. CDR1 is MGHRA and CDR2 is YSYEKL in the germline V gene. This CDR3 spans 15 amino acids. V shed 3 bases and J 6 bases; nucleotides not matched to a gene: 10. CDR3 DNA: TGCGCCAGCAGCCAGCTGAGGACAGGGCGATCCGAGCAGTACTTC. Amino acids: CASSQLRTGRSEQYF.

The CDR3 DNA reads TGCAGCGTTGATCGGGGTAGCGGGAGCTCCTACGAGCAGTACTTC. Translation: CSVDRGSGSSYEQYF. The genes are TRBV29-1 and TRBJ2-7; 9 nucleotides line up with TRBD2. The CDR3 length is 15 residues. CDR1 SQVTM and CDR2 ANQGSEA come from the germline V gene. V dropped 3 bases and J dropped 0; count of bases not matched to a gene: 6.

This chain links TRBV7-6 with TRBJ1-2, with 9 bases identical to TRBD1. CDR3 length equals 15 residues. V dropped 5 bases and J dropped 6; count of bases not matched to a gene: 10. Germline assignment: CDR1 SGHVS and CDR2 FNYEAQ. The CDR3 loop is CASSPLDRGLDGYTF. The CDR3 DNA sequence: TGTGCCAGCAGCCCCCTGGACAGGGGCCTCGATGGCTACACCTTC.

This clonotype was recorded many times. This sequence joins TRBV12-3 or TRBV12-4 and TRBJ1-1, with D tentatively TRBD1 (5 bases). V was cut by 5 bases and J by 3 bases, with 7 bases left in between. This CDR3 is 12 amino acids long. The CDR3 DNA reads as TGTGCCAGCAGTCGGGGCTACACTGAAGCTTTCTTT. Amino acids: CASSRGYTEAFF.

This clonotype occurred a few times. The chain has TRBV5-1 and TRBJ2-7, with 9 positions matching TRBD1. Trimming cost V 0 bases and J 0 bases; bases outside gene matches: 7. Germline CDR1 and CDR2: SGHRS and YFSETQ. This CDR3 contains 17 residues. CDR3: CASSLVGTGIYSYEQYF. CDR3 DNA: TGCGCCAGCAGCTTGGTGGGGACAGGGATTTACTCCTACGAGCAGTACTTC.